This T cell receptor beta chain was found in a study of early T cells in non-severe SARS-CoV-2 infection (dated by TCRdb to the early 2020s). For the study in its entirety: Bulk RNA from unsorted whole blood was used for TCR sequencing, so alpha and beta chains could not be paired.

Results and caveats for the whole study, not just this receptor: Matching against VDJdb was skewed toward anti-spike CD8 responses, likely underestimated virus-specific expansions, and missed private and CD4 specificities.

Measured from the cysteine to the phenylalanine, the CDR3 is 17 residues long. Kept here is only the CDR3 DNA, which spans 51 bases and is read in frame from base 1. CDR1 and CDR2, looked up from the germline V gene, are MRHNA and SNTAGT. V is reduced by 0 bases and J by 1 base, leaving a spacing of 14 bases between them. The sample holds many counts of this clonotype. This clone's antigen is unknown. Base quality data are lacking; no much larger clone is found one base away. The protocol used for the library was 5' RACE. Sequencing instrument: NextSeq 500. In the TCR library protocol, unique molecular identifiers were attached to individual cDNA molecules to correct for PCR bias and sequencing error. Sequencing covered both TCR alpha and beta chains, and within each sample the abundances of alpha and beta sequences were tightly co-correlated. As for the original processing: Decombinator V4 was used to perform V gene, J gene and CDR3 annotation of TCR sequences. TCRs were defined as expanded if a significant change between any two time points was detected under a Poisson model with p below 0.0001. TCR abundances were normalised to the total number of TCRs sequenced per sample and expressed as counts per million. TRAV1-2 paired with TRAJ12, TRAJ20 or TRAJ33 defined MAIT TCRs, while TRAV10 paired with TRAJ18 defined iNKT TCRs. VDJdb, accessed on 1 November 2021, was searched for TCRs annotated for CMV, EBV and SARS-CoV-2, and TCRs annotated for more than one antigen were excluded. Using fastp at Q25 and MiXCR, TCRdb reprocessed the public reads and kept productive beta chains. Under each unique CDR3 protein, matching rows form one entry showing the most common genes and DNA. What appears here as the V and J calls and clone size reflects TCRdb's work, not the paper's. This sample comprises 90,000 to 120,000 distinct CDR3 sequences, 8.5% to 14% of them detected only once. The top ten clones comprise roughly 7.5% of the sample.

This was a case-control study nested in a cohort of healthcare workers in London, UK, who had nasopharyngeal swab PCR tests and blood samples taken every week. Healthcare workers were recruited between 23 and 31 March 2020, during the week of the UK lockdown, and were followed weekly for up to about 16 weeks. The receptor was isolated from an adult who was a healthcare worker with PCR-confirmed SARS-CoV-2 infection or an uninfected control (not recorded which). The sequencing input was whole blood. The sequence links TRBV6-4 to TRBJ2-3; no confident D gene assignment can be made. The CDR3 has the sequence CASSDSSTGGGTDTQYF. The DNA sequence is as follows: TGTGCCAGCAGTGACTCCTCGACGGGTGGGGGCACAGATACGCAGTATTTT.